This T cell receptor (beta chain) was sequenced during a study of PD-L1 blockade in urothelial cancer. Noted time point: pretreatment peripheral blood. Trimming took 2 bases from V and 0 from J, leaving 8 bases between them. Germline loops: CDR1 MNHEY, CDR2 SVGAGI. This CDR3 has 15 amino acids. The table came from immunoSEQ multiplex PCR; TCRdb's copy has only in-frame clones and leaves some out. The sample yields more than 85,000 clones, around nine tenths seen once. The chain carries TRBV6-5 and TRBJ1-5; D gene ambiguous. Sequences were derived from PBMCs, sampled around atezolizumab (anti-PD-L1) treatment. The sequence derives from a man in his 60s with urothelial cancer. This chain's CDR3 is CASSYDILSNQPQHF. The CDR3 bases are TGTGCCAGCAGTTACGACATACTTAGCAATCAGCCCCAGCATTTT.